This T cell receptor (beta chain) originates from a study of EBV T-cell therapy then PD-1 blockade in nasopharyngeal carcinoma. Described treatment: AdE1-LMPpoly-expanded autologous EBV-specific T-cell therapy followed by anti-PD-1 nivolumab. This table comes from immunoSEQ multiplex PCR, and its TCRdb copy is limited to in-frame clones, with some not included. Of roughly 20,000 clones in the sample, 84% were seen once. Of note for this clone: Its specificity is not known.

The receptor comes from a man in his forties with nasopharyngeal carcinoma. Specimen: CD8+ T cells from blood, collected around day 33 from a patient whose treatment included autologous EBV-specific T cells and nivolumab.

CDR3 DNA: TGTGCCAGCAGCCCCCCGGGGGGCTGGGCCGGGGAGCTGTTTTTT. Its protein is CASSPPGGWAGELFF. The chain combines TRBV7-9 with TRBJ2-2; maybe TRBD2 (7 bases). This CDR3 comprises 15 residues. The V gene's germline CDR1 is SEHNR and CDR2 FQNEAQ (reference sequence). The ends were cut back, 5 bases at V and 6 bases at J, with 16 bases in the middle.